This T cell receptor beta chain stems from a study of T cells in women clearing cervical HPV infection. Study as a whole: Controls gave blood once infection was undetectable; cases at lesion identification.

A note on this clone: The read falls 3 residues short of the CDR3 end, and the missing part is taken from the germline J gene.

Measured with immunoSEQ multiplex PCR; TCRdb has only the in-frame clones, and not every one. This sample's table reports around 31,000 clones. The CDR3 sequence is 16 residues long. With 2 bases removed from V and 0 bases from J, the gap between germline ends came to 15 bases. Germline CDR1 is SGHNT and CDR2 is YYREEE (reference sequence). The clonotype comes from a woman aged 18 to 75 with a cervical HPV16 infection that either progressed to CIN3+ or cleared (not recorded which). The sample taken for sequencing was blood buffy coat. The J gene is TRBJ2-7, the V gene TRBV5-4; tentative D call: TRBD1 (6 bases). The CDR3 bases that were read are TGTGCCAGCAGCTTTGGGACAAGTCCCAGCTCCTACGAG. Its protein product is CASSFGTSPSSYE. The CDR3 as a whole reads CASSFGTSPSSYEQYF.